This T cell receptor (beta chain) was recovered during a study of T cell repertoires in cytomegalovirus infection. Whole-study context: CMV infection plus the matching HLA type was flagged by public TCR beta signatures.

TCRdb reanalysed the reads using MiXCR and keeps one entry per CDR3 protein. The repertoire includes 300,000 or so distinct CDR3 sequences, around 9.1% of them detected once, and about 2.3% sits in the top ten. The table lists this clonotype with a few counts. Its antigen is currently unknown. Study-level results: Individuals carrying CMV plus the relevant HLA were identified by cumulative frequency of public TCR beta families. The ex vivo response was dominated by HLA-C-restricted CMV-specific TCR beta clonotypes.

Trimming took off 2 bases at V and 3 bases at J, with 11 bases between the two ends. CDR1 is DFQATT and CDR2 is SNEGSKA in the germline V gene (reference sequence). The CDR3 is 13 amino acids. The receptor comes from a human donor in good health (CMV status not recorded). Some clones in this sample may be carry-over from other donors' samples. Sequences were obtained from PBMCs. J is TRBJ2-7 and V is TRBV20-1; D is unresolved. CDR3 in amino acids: CSARPDPDYEQYF. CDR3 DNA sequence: TGCAGTGCTAGACCGGACCCGGACTACGAGCAGTACTTC.